This T cell receptor beta chain was identified in a study of long-term antiretroviral therapy in people with HIV. Across the whole study: There is a gap of about a decade between the earliest samples and the later 2015 immediate-ART recommendation.

With survey level as its setting, the immunoSEQ assay was v3.0. The protocol was immunoSEQ multiplex PCR, while the TCRdb copy is restricted to in-frame clones and leaves out a portion. This table has 28,000 or so clones, over 80% appearing once. V gave up 2 bases and J gave up 3 bases; unmatched junction bases: 4. The CDR3 is 14 residues long. The germline V gene encodes CDR1 MNHNY and CDR2 SVGAGI (reference sequence). Notes on the study in general: The study lacked data on ART adherence, viral resistance or therapy changes. Pre-ART clonal expansions dominated every time point's repertoire. Upon ART, diversity increased but remained lower than transplant donor controls.

To note about this clone: Its specificity is not known.

The specimen was unsorted PBMCs, collected 0.4 years after starting antiretroviral therapy. This chain joins TRBV6-6 and TRBJ2-7; the match to TRBD1 covers 7 bases. The TCR was taken from a man aged 18-30 years with HIV. This chain's CDR3 is CASSYARQGYEQYF. The CDR3 nucleotides are TGTGCCAGCAGTTACGCGAGACAGGGCTACGAGCAGTACTTC.